The 16 T cell receptor beta chains below were found in one sample sequenced in a study of OX40 agonist ivuxolimab in advanced cancers. Generated by immunoSEQ multiplex PCR, the TCRdb table keeps only in-frame clones and is missing some. The table lists 65,000 to 75,000 clones, 85% to 90% of them singletons, with over 0.75% in the top ten. The sample here was CD4+ or CD8+ T cells sorted from blood, taken in a trial of the OX40 agonist ivuxolimab. All receptors come from an adult with an advanced solid tumor such as melanoma, head and neck, liver or kidney cancer.

The gene calls are TRBV5-4 and TRBJ1-4, with TRBD1 matching over 10 bases. The V gene end was trimmed by 3 bases and the J gene end by 4 bases; junction bases not matched to a gene: 9. This CDR3 spans 17 amino acids. Germline loops: CDR1 SGHNT, CDR2 YYREEE (reference sequence). CDR3 amino acids: CASSSGTGANINEKLFF. CDR3 nucleotide sequence: TGTGCCAGCAGCTCCGGGACAGGGGCGAACATTAATGAAAAACTGTTTTTT.

This clone was seen a single time. V gene TRBV2 combines with J gene TRBJ1-5; D is unresolved. V was pared by 6 bases and J by 3 bases, with 9 bases between. Germline CDR1 SNHLY, CDR2 FYNNEI. This CDR3 comprises 13 residues. CDR3 sequence: CASRVEINQPQHF. The DNA of the CDR3 is TGTGCCAGCAGGGTGGAGATCAATCAGCCCCAGCATTTT.

V is TRBV18 and J is TRBJ2-1; TRBD2 might be the D (6 bases). V was cut by 2 bases and J by 7 bases, with 18 bases left in between. Germline CDR1 reads KGHSH; CDR2 reads LQKENI. This CDR3 has 16 residues. The CDR3 bases are TGTGCCAGCTCACCAGTAGGTGCGGGGCCTGGGAATGAGCAGTTCTTC. This codes for CASSPVGAGPGNEQFF. Full variable domain (missing parts from reference TRBV18 and TRBJ2-1): NAGVMQNPRHLVRRRGQEARLRCSPMKGHSHVYWYRQLPEEGLKFMVYLQKENIIDESGMPKERFSAEFPKEGPSILRIQQVVRGDSAAYFCASSPVGAGPGNEQFFGPGTRLTVL.

The chain has TRBV5-1 and TRBJ1-1; TRBD1 matches 8 bases. The J segment lost 0 bases and the V segment lost 5 bases, leaving 6 bases of the junction unmatched. CDR1 SGHRS and CDR2 YFSETQ come from the germline V gene. This CDR3 is built from 15 residues. The CDR3 sequence: CASRLRTGMNTEAFF. In DNA, the CDR3 is TGCGCCAGCAGACTGCGGACAGGGATGAACACTGAAGCTTTCTTT.

The rearrangement uses TRBV21-1 and TRBJ2-7. TRBV21-1 is a recognized pseudogene. CDR3 length: 16 residues. The CDR3: CASSIFSPQSSYEQYF. CDR3 sequence (DNA): TGTGCCAGCAGCATATTTTCCCCCCAGAGCTCCTACGAGCAGTACTTC.

J is TRBJ1-1 and V is TRBV18; 8 bases are a match to TRBD1. The ends lost 6 bases at V and 0 bases at J; junction bases unmatched: 6. CDR1 and CDR2 (germline): KGHSH, LQKENI. CDR3 length equals 15 residues. The CDR3: CASSPGGSVNTEAFF. The CDR3 DNA reads TGTGCCAGCTCCCCAGGGGGCTCCGTGAACACTGAAGCTTTCTTT.

V gene TRBV28 combines with J gene TRBJ2-2; TRBD2 is a possible D gene (7 bases). Looked up from germline, CDR1 is MDHEN and CDR2 is SYDVKM. Trimming removed 7 bases from V and 5 bases from J, with 11 bases in between. The CDR3 covers 13 residues. Here the CDR3 DNA reads TGTGCCAGCATTAGGGGGGGAACCGGGGAGCTGTTTTTT. This sequence encodes CASIRGGTGELFF. The variable domain in full, with the rest retrieved from reference TRBV28 and TRBJ2-2, is DVKVTQSSRYLVKRTGEKVFLECVQDMDHENMFWYRQDPGLGLRLIYFSYDVKMKEKGDIPEGYSVSREKKERFSLILESASTNQTSMYLCASIRGGTGELFFGEGSRLTVL.

This chain uses TRBV30 with TRBJ2-7, with D tentatively TRBD2 (6 bases). Per the germline V gene, CDR1 is GTSNPN and CDR2 is SVGIG (reference sequence). The CDR3 spans 15 residues. V lost 0 bases and J lost 2, with 14 bases in between. The CDR3 nucleotides read TGTGCCTGGAGTGTAGGCGGGGTCTACCCCTACGAGCAGTACTTC. The encoded protein is CAWSVGGVYPYEQYF. The full variable domain, completed using reference TRBV30 and TRBJ2-7, is SQTIHQWPATLVQPVGSPLSLECTVEGTSNPNLYWYRQAAGRGLQLLFYSVGIGQISSEVPQNLSASRPQDRQFILSSKKLLLSDSGFYLCAWSVGGVYPYEQYFGPGTRLTVT.

The chain employs TRBV5-6 and TRBJ2-2; D gene unclear. V was shortened by 4 bases and J by 2 bases, with 18 bases between the two germline ends. The CDR3 totals 17 residues. Germline V CDR1 and CDR2: SGHDT, YYEEEE. The CDR3 DNA sequence: TGTGCCAGCAGCCCCTTGACGGTATCGGTCAACACCGGGGAGCTGTTTTTT. Translating it yields CASSPLTVSVNTGELFF.

The chain links TRBV18 to TRBJ1-1; D is ambiguous. Trimming shortened V by 1 base and J by 1 base, and 7 bases separated the two germline ends. The V gene's germline CDR1 is KGHSH and CDR2 LQKENI. The CDR3 is 14 residues long. This chain's CDR3 is CASSPLESNTEAFF. The CDR3 coding sequence is TGTGCCAGCTCACCACTAGAATCGAACACTGAAGCTTTCTTT.

J is TRBJ1-2 and V is TRBV4-1, with 7 bases matching TRBD1. Germline-derived CDR1 and CDR2 are MGHRA and YSYEKL. CDR3 length equals 14 residues. The V gene end was trimmed by 0 bases and the J gene end by 7 bases; junction bases not matched to a gene: 5. In nucleotides, the CDR3 is TGCGCCAGCAGCCAAGATGGCAGGGGGGTTGGCTACACCTTC. Translating gives CASSQDGRGVGYTF.

The V call is TRBV9, the J call TRBJ1-2, with 8 bases fitting TRBD1. J gave up 4 bases and V 3 bases, and 5 bases lay outside the gene matches. Germline V gene data show CDR1 as SGDLS and CDR2 as YYNGEE. This CDR3 comprises 14 residues. Here the CDR3 reads CASSAQGQAYGYTF. Here the CDR3 DNA reads TGTGCCAGCAGCGCCCAGGGACAGGCCTATGGCTACACCTTC.

The chain couples TRBV7-8 to TRBJ2-2; 9 nucleotides line up with TRBD1. This CDR3 region has 16 residues. Germline V CDR1 and CDR2: SGHVS, FQNEAQ. The V and J ends lost 3 bases and 6 bases, in that order; junction bases with no gene match: 8. CDR3 bases: TGTGCCAGCAGCTTTGGGACAGGGCGTTTGTCCGGGGAGCTGTTTTTT. This codes for CASSFGTGRLSGELFF. Supplemented by reference TRBV7-8 and TRBJ2-2, the full variable domain reads GAGVSQSPRYKVAKRGQDVALRCDPISGHVSLFWYQQALGQGPEFLTYFQNEAQLDKSGLPSDRFFAERPEGSVSTLKIQRTQQEDSAVYLCASSFGTGRLSGELFFGEGSRLTVL.

The rearrangement joins TRBV5-1 to TRBJ2-1; weak D call: TRBD2 (6 bases). The CDR3 sequence is 16 residues long. The V end was cut by 0 bases, the J end by 0 bases, with 10 bases between. Germline values: CDR1 SGHRS, CDR2 YFSETQ. DNA of the CDR3: TGCGCCAGCAGCTTGGGCGGGACGAGCTCCTACAATGAGCAGTTCTTC. Translated, it gives CASSLGGTSSYNEQFF.

This chain links TRBV28 with TRBJ1-1, with a weak D call TRBD1 (6 bases). V was cut by 7 bases and J by 5 bases, with 17 bases left in between. The CDR3 totals 14 residues. In germline, CDR1 is MDHEN, CDR2 SYDVKM. The CDR3 loop is CASKVDDRRTEAFF. For the CDR3, the DNA is TGTGCCAGCAAGGTCGACGACAGGAGGACTGAAGCTTTCTTT. The full variable domain, its missing parts supplied by reference TRBV28 and TRBJ1-1, is DVKVTQSSRYLVKRTGEKVFLECVQDMDHENMFWYRQDPGLGLRLIYFSYDVKMKEKGDIPEGYSVSREKKERFSLILESASTNQTSMYLCASKVDDRRTEAFFGQGTRLTVV.

This rearrangement joins TRBV7-3 to TRBJ2-3; TRBD2 agrees at 7 bases. J was trimmed by 1 base and V by 2 bases; bases with no gene match: 0. The CDR3 runs to 14 residues. Per germline, CDR1 SGHTA and CDR2 FQGTGA. The CDR3 coding sequence is TGTGCCAGCAGCTTAGCGGGGGGCACAGATACGCAGTATTTT. Translated, it gives CASSLAGGTDTQYF.